This TCR beta chain was recovered during a study of human T cells and chemical hapten exposure (dated by TCRdb to 2020 to 2023). Regarding the research as a whole: For sensitization, 2% DPC in acetone was applied to a roughly 2 cm by roughly 2 cm area of upper inner arm skin. Patients additionally received weekly therapeutic DPC doses to the scalp throughout the roughly 25-week study period. Patch testing was performed on the upper back with Finn chambers containing 0.01% DPC, and the patch tests were scored after 6 days according to International Contact Dermatitis Research Group standards. The mostly female patient cohort included alopecia areata with under or over 50% scalp involvement, alopecia totalis and alopecia universalis. Libraries were pooled for sequencing, and variation in per-sample TCR yields was attributed mainly to small differences in library volumes within the pool. The study tracked peripheral blood TCR repertoire changes in vivo during primary and secondary sensitization to the hapten diphenylcyclopropenone (DPC) in alopecia patients. Blood samples were taken from patients before sensitization (week 0) and then at 2, 6 and about 24 weeks after DPC sensitization. Approximately 28 alopecia patients provided blood for TCR sequencing at one to four time points (pre-sensitization, 2, 6 and 24 weeks). The full study reports these points: After repeated subsampling, the strength of the expansion versus patch-test correlation and the threshold at which it became significant changed. No change with DPC sensitization was found in the number of TCRs above 1 in 1000 frequency, and no evidence of global repertoire structure alterations was found. All patients had alopecia, a presumed autoimmune disease, so their immune response might differ from that of healthy individuals. A positive correlation was found between the number of PT1 expanded TCRs and patch test score, with significance reached at thresholds 8, 16 and 32 but not 4. Significantly more large CDR3 similarity clusters were formed by expanded TCRs than by pre-sensitization or healthy control sets, consistent with antigen-driven responses.

There are 16 amino acids in the CDR3, from cysteine to phenylalanine inclusive. The kept DNA is CDR3 alone, 48 bases in frame from the first base. Germline trimming amounts to 2 bases on V and 5 bases on J, with 5 as the count of junction bases outside the gene matches. The CDR1 and CDR2 encoded by the germline V gene are SGHTA and FQGNSA. The time point label for this specimen denotes: patch test 3, about 24 weeks after DPC sensitization. The treatment or condition label corresponds to: therapeutic diphenylcyclopropenone sensitization with weekly scalp DPC. At every patch-test visit, the blood draw took place before the patch test was put on. Eligible patients were aged 18 to 70, diagnosed with alopecia, deemed suitable for DPC therapy, and excluded if pregnant. Total RNA was extracted from unfractionated whole blood collected in Tempus Blood RNA tubes. Libraries came from RACE. Sequencing took place on a NextSeq 500. During library preparation, unique molecular identifiers were attached to individual cDNA molecules so that TCRs could be counted quantitatively and reproducibly. For every blood RNA sample, sequencing covered both the TCR alpha and TCR beta chains. Per the source publication's procedure: Samples had a median of about 96,000 TCRs, with a range from about 20,000 to 690,600. V, J and CDR3 annotation of the TCR reads was carried out using the Decombinator software suite. For PS versus PT1 abundance plots, all samples were subsampled to the same number of TCRs (28,000). Expanded TCRs were defined as absent before sensitization and observed at least eight times at the 2-week time point. The public sequencing data were trimmed at Q25 with fastp and processed into clonotypes with MiXCR by TCRdb, which kept only in-frame beta chains. Each entry merges the rows of one CDR3 protein and shows their most common DNA and genes. For this entry, the V and J calls and clone size follow TCRdb and not the study's own pipeline. For this sample the table gives more than 150,000 distinct CDR3 sequences, of which under 25% were detected only once. The ten largest make up 2.5% of the sample.

Worth noting for this clonotype: The target of this receptor is not known. No base quality information exists; no much larger clone differs at one position.

Here the sequenced sample was whole blood, taken in connection with sensitization to the hapten diphenylcyclopropenone (DPC). The clonotype originates from a woman aged 40 to 55 with alopecia areata. Some clones in this sample may be carry-over from other donors' samples. Recombination joined TRBV7-2 with TRBJ2-3; TRBD2 fits 12 bases in the junction. The CDR3 protein sequence reads: CASSLSLAGGIDTQYF. The DNA sequence follows: TGTGCCAGCAGCTTAAGCCTAGCGGGAGGGATAGATACGCAGTATTTT.